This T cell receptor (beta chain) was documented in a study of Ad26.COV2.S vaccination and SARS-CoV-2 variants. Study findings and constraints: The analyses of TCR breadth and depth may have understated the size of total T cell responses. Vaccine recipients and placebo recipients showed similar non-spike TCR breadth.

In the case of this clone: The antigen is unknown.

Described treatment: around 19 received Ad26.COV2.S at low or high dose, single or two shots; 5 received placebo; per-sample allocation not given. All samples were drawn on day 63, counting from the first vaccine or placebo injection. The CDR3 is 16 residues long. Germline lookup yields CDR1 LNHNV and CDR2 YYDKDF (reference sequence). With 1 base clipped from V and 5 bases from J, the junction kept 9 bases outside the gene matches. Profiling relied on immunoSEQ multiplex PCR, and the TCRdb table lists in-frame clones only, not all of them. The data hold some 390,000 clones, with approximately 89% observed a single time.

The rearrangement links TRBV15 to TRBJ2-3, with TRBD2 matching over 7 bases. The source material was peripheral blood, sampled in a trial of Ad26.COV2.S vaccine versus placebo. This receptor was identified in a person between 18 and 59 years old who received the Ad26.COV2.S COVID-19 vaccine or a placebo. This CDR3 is CATSRARGEGQDTQYF. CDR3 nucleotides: TGTGCCACCAGCAGAGCCCGGGGGGAGGGTCAAGATACGCAGTATTTT.